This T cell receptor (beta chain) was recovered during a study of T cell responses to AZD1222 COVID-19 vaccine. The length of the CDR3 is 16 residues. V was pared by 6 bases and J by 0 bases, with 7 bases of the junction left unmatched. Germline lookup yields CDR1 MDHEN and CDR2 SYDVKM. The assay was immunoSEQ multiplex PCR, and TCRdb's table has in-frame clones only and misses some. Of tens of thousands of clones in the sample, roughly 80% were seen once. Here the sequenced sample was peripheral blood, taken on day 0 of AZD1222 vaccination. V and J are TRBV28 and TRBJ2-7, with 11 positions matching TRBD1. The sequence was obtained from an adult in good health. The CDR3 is CASSPLGQGGSYEQYF. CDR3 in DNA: TGTGCCAGCAGCCCTCTGGGACAGGGGGGCTCCTACGAGCAGTACTTC. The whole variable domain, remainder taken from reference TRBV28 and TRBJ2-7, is DVKVTQSSRYLVKRTGEKVFLECVQDMDHENMFWYRQDPGLGLRLIYFSYDVKMKEKGDIPEGYSVSREKKERFSLILESASTNQTSMYLCASSPLGQGGSYEQYFGPGTRLTVT.